The sequence of this T cell receptor beta chain was determined in a study of shared clonotypes between healthy human individuals (TCRdb year 2020). For the wider study: A couple of women and a few men aged 18 to 49 years were included in the cohort. Libraries were prepared and TCR repertoires were sequenced by different laboratories using diverse techniques, in order to increase sequencing depth and limit assay-specific biases. Each donor's leukapheresis produced roughly between roughly 0.94 and 9.5 billion PBMCs. For each donor, CD4 naive and CD4 memory were each run on three plates, CD8 naive on two plates, and CD8 memory on one plate. Blood TCR repertoires of about 5 healthy adults were deeply sequenced to estimate repertoire size and the extent of clonotype sharing between individuals.

About this clone: Its antigen specificity is not known. No much larger clone is present one base from it, and per-base qualities are unavailable. At the DNA level, this CDR3 is encoded by other sequences in the same sample as well.

Beyond this particular receptor, the publication reports: Compared with non-shared clonotypes, clonotypes shared by all four sorted-subset donors had higher generation probabilities. Based on pairwise subsampling, the degree of clonotype sharing among donors was expected to be affected by sequencing depth. Sampling was restricted to blood, and TCR repertoires in tissue are likely to differ from TCR repertoires in blood. Naive subsets generally had larger estimated clonotype richness than memory subsets. Rarefaction of sorted-subset datasets indicated incomplete sequencing despite the large sequencing depth. Because the study included only a small number of donors, the genetic and exposure-history diversity represented was limited. Across several donors, around 5.4% of naive CD4, roughly 3.4% of naive CD8, approximately 2.5% of memory CD4, and approximately 0.4% of memory CD8 clonotypes were shared.

Including cysteine and phenylalanine, the CDR3 has 14 amino acids. The kept DNA is CDR3 alone, 42 bases in frame from the first base. V is shortened by 3 bases, J by 2 bases, and the region joining them spans 10 bases. CDR1 and CDR2 (SEHNR, FQNEAQ) derive from the germline V gene (reference sequence). Using the deep immunoSEQ assay, TCR CDR3 regions were amplified from genomic DNA by multiplex PCR. For each cell subset, the extracted genomic DNA was distributed evenly across all wells of several immunoSEQ 96-well plates, and each plate served as one replicate. Each replicate PCR for sorted subsets received about 0.2 ug genomic DNA, equal to 30,000 or so T cell genomes. Purified libraries were measured with a Qubit 3.0 fluorometer, size-checked on a Bioanalyzer 2100, and measured again with the KAPA Library Quantification kit. Every immunoSEQ 96-well plate was sequenced on a dedicated single-read 150-cycle Illumina NextSeq 550 flow cell. In the original analysis: Because the immunoSEQ output held only junctional sequences and lacked quality scores, the filtering could not match the filtering applied to full-length reads. To assign V/J genes and CDR3, sequences were annotated against IMGT germline references using PyIR, a Python wrapper for IgBLAST v1.9. Reads with weak V/J assignments (E-value above 1e-6), missing CDR3, stop codons, out-of-frame junctions, or ambiguous translated residues were removed. A V3J clonotype was defined by an identical inferred V gene, J gene, and CDR3 amino acid sequence. The percentage overlap between two repertoires was calculated by dividing the number of shared unique clonotypes by the size of the smaller repertoire. Richness of each repertoire was evaluated using RTK rarefaction, the Chao1 estimator, and Recon v2.1 estimates of unobserved clonotypes. OLGA was used to compute generation probabilities for all TCRbeta clonotypes that the gDNA method yielded from a few donors. Imported from immuneACCESS, the table was reduced by TCRdb to in-frame sequences with V and J called. These copies leave out some clones; in studies compared against another copy, an unresolved V gene accounts for under half, and the cause of the remainder is not known. That table supplies the V and J calls and clone size; D and trimming were determined from the DNA. For this sample the table gives about 2.1 million clones, of which around 93% were detected only once. The ten largest make up about 1.7% of the sample.

CD8 naive samples were obtained by positive selection for CCR7 among CD45RO-negative cells, yielding a CD45RA+CCR7+ population from which TemRA cells were excluded. Healthy HIV-negative adults with no recently reported acute infections or vaccinations were included as donors. All donors were Caucasian adults living in Nashville, Tennessee, USA. After blood collection by leukapheresis, PBMCs were isolated using Ficoll-Histopaque density gradient centrifugation and then cryopreserved in the vapor phase of liquid nitrogen. Purity and quantity of every magnetically sorted T cell population were checked by analytical flow cytometry. From each sorted fraction, genomic DNA was isolated and quantified by UV absorbance on a Nanodrop 2000c.

Recombination linked TRBV7-9 to TRBJ2-5, with no confidently assigned D gene. This clonotype was obtained from a man younger than 35 in good health. Some clones in this sample may be carry-over from other donors' samples. The sample consisted of naive CD8+ T cells from PBMCs. The label giving this sample's cell subset or site can be read as: CD45RA+CCR7+. The sequenced DNA is TGTGCCAGCAGCTTTTTCCAGACTCAAGAGACCCAGTACTTC. Its protein product is CASSFFQTQETQYF. Supplemented by the reference TRBV7-9 and TRBJ2-5 proteins around the CDR3, the complete variable domain is DTGVSQNPRHKITKRGQNVTFRCDPISEHNRLYWYRQTLGQGPEFLTYFQNEAQLEKSRLLSDRFSAERPKGSFSTLEIQRTEQGDSAMYLCASSFFQTQETQYFGPGTRLLVL.